A selection of T cell receptor beta chains follows, all from one sample in a study of blood T cell repertoires in COVID-19. Using immunoSEQ multiplex PCR, the repertoire was profiled, and TCRdb retains in-frame clones only, with some absent. The sample consists of some 100,000 clones, approximately 80% of them appearing once. Sample: peripheral blood. Receptors originate from a woman older than 75 with active or convalescent COVID-19. Both conserved end residues are part of each CDR3. Each record gives: clone size, J gene, D gene, V gene, CDR3 protein, CDR3 DNA. D genes are given only for firm matches. Expanded clones are given a class, and other clones once, few, many or no size at all.

-,TRBJ1-4,-,TRBV2,CASSGEDSLNEKLFF,TGTGCCAGCAGTGGAGAGGACAGCCTTAATGAAAAACTGTTTTTT
-,TRBJ2-1,TRBD2,TRBV27,CASFTGTSGYNEQFF,TGTGCCAGCTTTACCGGGACTAGCGGCTACAATGAGCAGTTCTTC
-,TRBJ1-5,TRBD1,TRBV9,CASSVGQGQQPQHF,TGTGCCAGCAGCGTCGGACAGGGACAGCAGCCCCAGCATTTT
-,TRBJ2-3,-,TRBV5-4,CASSLAAWSTDTQYF,TGTGCCAGCAGCCTCGCGGCCTGGAGCACAGATACGCAGTATTTT
-,TRBJ1-1,TRBD1,TRBV6-5,CASDRVGTEAFF,TGTGCCAGTGACAGGGTTGGAACTGAAGCTTTCTTT
-,TRBJ2-2,-,TRBV11-2,CASSLGNWGGELFF,TGTGCCAGCAGCCTCGGGAACTGGGGCGGGGAGCTGTTTTTT
-,TRBJ2-7,-,TRBV6-6,CASIDRRTSYEQYF,TGTGCCAGCATTGACAGACGCACCTCCTACGAGCAGTACTTC
-,TRBJ2-7,TRBD2,TRBV7-9,CASSLRLAPEQYF,TGTGCCAGCAGCCTGCGACTAGCGCCCGAGCAGTACTTC
-,TRBJ2-7,TRBD1,TRBV7-6,CASSPRQGPLYEQYF,TGTGCCAGCAGCCCACGACAGGGCCCGTTGTACGAGCAGTACTTC
-,TRBJ2-7,-,TRBV7-8,CASSPSTYEQYF,TGTGCCAGCAGCCCATCAACCTACGAGCAGTACTTC
-,TRBJ1-2,TRBD1,TRBV30,CAWTGTGGVSVYGYTF,TGTGCCTGGACCGGGACAGGGGGCGTTAGCGTCTATGGCTACACCTTC
few,TRBJ1-4,-,TRBV5-1,CASSIDGEKLFF,TGCGCCAGCAGCATTGACGGGGAAAAACTGTTTTTT
-,TRBJ2-1,TRBD2,TRBV7-9,CASSFQLAGVRVEQFF,TGTGCCAGCAGCTTCCAACTAGCGGGAGTAAGGGTTGAGCAGTTCTTC
-,TRBJ2-7,TRBD1,TRBV4-1,CASSPPGQGRYEQYF,TGCGCCAGCAGCCCTCCCGGACAGGGTCGCTACGAGCAGTACTTC
-,TRBJ2-3,TRBD2,TRBV28,CASSGAGEATDTQYF,TGTGCCAGCAGCGGAGCGGGAGAGGCCACAGATACGCAGTATTTT
-,TRBJ2-6,-,TRBV27,CASSLSIAGISGANVLTF,TGTGCCAGCAGTTTATCGATTGCAGGGATCTCTGGGGCCAACGTCCTGACTTTC
-,TRBJ2-7,TRBD2,TRBV18,CASSPRAGGTYEQYF,TGTGCCAGCTCCCCGCGGGCGGGAGGGACCTACGAGCAGTACTTC
-,TRBJ2-3,TRBD2,TRBV4-1,CASRRTSGSIDTQYF,TGCGCCAGCAGGCGGACTAGCGGGAGTATAGATACGCAGTATTTT
once,TRBJ1-4,-,TRBV2,CATGRALNEKLFF,TGTGCCACGGGGAGGGCCCTTAATGAAAAACTGTTTTTT
-,TRBJ1-1,TRBD1,TRBV6-5,CASSYSRQGAAEAFF,TGTGCCAGCAGTTACAGCCGACAGGGGGCGGCTGAAGCTTTCTTT